Listed below are T cell receptor beta chains from one sample, sequenced in a study of cytomegalovirus exposure and HLA in healthy donors. TCRdb's table, derived via immunoSEQ multiplex PCR, lists solely in-frame clones and lacks some. The sample contains around 72,000 clones, about 72% of which appear only once. Sequenced sample: PBMCs. The receptor set was obtained from a man between 35 and 55 years old in good health and CMV-seropositive. Each CDR3 is given with its conserved first and last residue. Fields, in order: J gene, V gene, D gene, clone size, CDR3 DNA, CDR3 protein. A D gene is named only where the DNA matches it firmly. Size values are once, few and many counts, or a class for expanded clones, and some rows have none.

TRBJ1-5	TRBV6-5	TRBD1	-	TGTGCCAGCAGAGAATTCGGACAGGGGAATCAGCCCCAGCATTTT	CASREFGQGNQPQHF
TRBJ1-6	TRBV11-2	-	-	TGTGCCAGCAGCTGGGCAGATAATTCACCCCTCCACTTT	CASSWADNSPLHF
TRBJ2-7	TRBV5-8	-	once	TGTGCCAGCAGCTTCGGGGATGAGCAGTACTTC	CASSFGDEQYF
TRBJ1-1	TRBV11-2	-	-	TGTGCCAGCAGCTTAGTAATGAACACTGAAGCTTTCTTT	CASSLVMNTEAFF
TRBJ2-2	TRBV7-6	-	-	TGTGCCAGCAGCTTAGAGTCAGGTCCCGGGGAGCTGTTTTTT	CASSLESGPGELFF
TRBJ2-2	TRBV19	TRBD1	few	TGTGCCAGTAGCGATAGGACAGGGGGCAAGGGGGAGCTGTTTTTT	CASSDRTGGKGELFF
TRBJ2-5	TRBV7-6	TRBD2	few	TGTGCCAGCAGCAGACGACTAGCGGGACAAGAGACCCAGTACTTC	CASSRRLAGQETQYF
TRBJ2-1	TRBV4-2	TRBD2	few	TGTGCCAGCAGCCAGGGGGCAAGCGGGGGGCCCGGTGAGCAGTTCTTC	CASSQGASGGPGEQFF
TRBJ1-5	TRBV2	-	-	TGTGCCAGCAGTGAACGGGGGTTAGGCAATCAGCCCCAGCATTTT	CASSERGLGNQPQHF
TRBJ2-3	TRBV10-2	-	-	TGTGCCATCAGTGCGTCTTCTGGCGGTACGCAGTATTTT	CAISASSGGTQYF
TRBJ2-1	TRBV6-1	TRBD1	-	TGTGCCAGCAGTGTAGCCGGACAGGGGACCTACAATGAGCAGTTCTTC	CASSVAGQGTYNEQFF
TRBJ2-1	TRBV13	-	-	TGTGCCAGCAGCGGCGGGGTACCCTACAATGAGCAGTTCTTC	CASSGGVPYNEQFF
TRBJ2-5	TRBV4-3	-	-	TGCGCCAGCAGCCAAGATCTCGGAACCACCGGGGAGACCCAGTACTTC	CASSQDLGTTGETQYF
TRBJ2-7	TRBV29-1	-	-	TGCAGCGTTGTTTTGGTCAGGGAAGGCGAGCAGTACTTC	CSVVLVREGEQYF
TRBJ2-7	TRBV7-2	TRBD2	-	TGTGCCAGCAGCATAACCGGGACTAGCGGGTCCTACGAGCAGTACTTC	CASSITGTSGSYEQYF
TRBJ1-5	TRBV5-6	TRBD1	-	TGTGCCAGCAGCTTGACCGGACAGGGGAATCAGCCCCAGCATTTT	CASSLTGQGNQPQHF
TRBJ2-1	TRBV6-6	TRBD1	-	TGTGCCAGCAGTCCCTACAGGGGACGCTACAATGAGCAGTTCTTC	CASSPYRGRYNEQFF
TRBJ2-1	TRBV10-3	-	-	TGTGCCATCAGTGAGTCTCCGGGATACAATGAGCAGTTCTTC	CAISESPGYNEQFF
TRBJ1-1	TRBV28	-	-	TGTGCCAGCAGACCCCGTGACAGGCCGAGCACTGAAGCTTTCTTT	CASRPRDRPSTEAFF
TRBJ1-5	TRBV4-1	-	-	TGCGCCAGCAGCCAAGAGGGCCGCAATCAGCCCCAGCATTTT	CASSQEGRNQPQHF
TRBJ1-4	TRBV15	-	-	TGTGCCACCAGCAGAGTCAGGGCGGTAGCTAATGAAAAACTGTTTTTT	CATSRVRAVANEKLFF
TRBJ2-5	TRBV5-4	TRBD2	-	TGTGCCAGCAGCGATGGGACTAGCGGGCTGGAGACCCAGTACTTC	CASSDGTSGLETQYF
TRBJ1-1	TRBV28	TRBD1	-	TGTGCCAGCAGTTCATTCAGACAGGGTGGGACTGAAGCTTTCTTT	CASSSFRQGGTEAFF
TRBJ2-1	TRBV4-1	-	-	TGCGCCAGCAGCCAATATACCATAAACCCGGACCCCCCGGGAGCCTACAATGAGCAGTTCTTC	CASSQYTINPDPPGAYNEQFF
TRBJ1-5	TRBV28	TRBD1	-	TGTGCCAGCAGTTCACGAGACAGGGGGGGGCAGCCCCAGCATTTT	CASSSRDRGGQPQHF
TRBJ1-5	TRBV12-1	-	-	TGTGCCAGCAGCCCTGCAAGTAGGCAGGGCCATCAGCCCCAGCATTTT	CASSPASRQGHQPQHF
TRBJ1-1	TRBV6-5	-	-	TGTGCCAGCAGTTACGGAGGGGCGGAAGCTTTCTTT	CASSYGGAEAFF
TRBJ2-1	TRBV5-6	TRBD2	-	TGTGCCAGCAGCTTGGCCGGCTGGACTAGCTCCAATGAGCAGTTCTTC	CASSLAGWTSSNEQFF
TRBJ2-7	TRBV5-1	-	once	TGCGCCAGCAGCTTGACAGGGTTCTACGAGCAGTACTTC	CASSLTGFYEQYF
TRBJ2-5	TRBV19	TRBD2	-	TGTGCCAGTAGCCAGGGACTAGCGGGTGACGAGACCCAGTACTTC	CASSQGLAGDETQYF
TRBJ2-7	TRBV2	-	few	TGTGCCAGCAGTGAAGAAACAGCCTACGAGCAGTACTTC	CASSEETAYEQYF
TRBJ2-1	TRBV7-8	TRBD1	-	TGTGCCAGCAGCGCGCACGACAGGGGGCGCGAACTGCAGTTCTTC	CASSAHDRGRELQFF
TRBJ1-5	TRBV6-5	-	-	TGTGCCAGCAGTTCGTCCCCTAATCAGCCCCAGCATTTT	CASSSSPNQPQHF
TRBJ1-1	TRBV10-3	TRBD1	few	TGTGCCGCCCAGGGGCACAACAGGGGGCAGGATGAAGCTTTCTTT	CAAQGHNRGQDEAFF
TRBJ1-1	TRBV9	-	-	TGTGCCAGCAGCGTCGGGAGTATGACCCGCAATTCAGAGGAAGCTTTCTTT	CASSVGSMTRNSEEAFF
TRBJ2-3	TRBV9	TRBD1	-	TGTGCCAGCAAGCGGGCGGACAGGGGTCCCGATACGCAGTATTTT	CASKRADRGPDTQYF
TRBJ1-2	TRBV6-5	TRBD1	few	TGTGCCAGCACCAGGACAGGAGTAATTAACTATGGCTACACCTTC	CASTRTGVINYGYTF
TRBJ2-7	TRBV15	TRBD1	-	TGTGCCACCAGCACTCACCAACCGTGGGACAGACTATACTTC	CATSTHQPWDRLYF
TRBJ2-3	TRBV7-8	-	-	TGTGCCAGCAGCTTAGCTAGCTCCACAGATACGCAGTATTTT	CASSLASSTDTQYF
TRBJ2-3	TRBV27	TRBD2	-	TGTGCCAGCAGTTTTGTGCGGGGGGGCACAGATACGCAGTATTTT	CASSFVRGGTDTQYF
TRBJ1-1	TRBV5-1	-	-	TGCGCCAGCAGCCGCGGGCAGCCCAACACTGAAGCTTTCTTT	CASSRGQPNTEAFF
TRBJ2-2	TRBV19	TRBD2	-	TGTGCCAGTAGTATGGGGGGGGACACCGGGGAGCTGTTTTTT	CASSMGGDTGELFF
TRBJ1-2	TRBV21-1	-	once	TGTGCCAGCAGCAAAGTAGGGGGAAGGGGCTACACCTTC	CASSKVGGRGYTF
TRBJ2-3	TRBV10-3	TRBD2	-	TGTGCCACAAGGACTAGCGGGGCTAGCACAGATACGCAGTATTTT	CATRTSGASTDTQYF
TRBJ2-7	TRBV30	-	-	TGTGCCTGGAGTGTATCCTACGAGCAGTACTTC	CAWSVSYEQYF